This TCR beta chain emerged from a study of sequential checkpoint blockade in melanoma (dated by TCRdb to the late 2010s). In terms of the full investigation: In a 1:1 randomization, patients received either first-line nivolumab then ipilimumab (arm A) or ipilimumab then nivolumab (arm B). Maintenance nivolumab came after each of the two trial sequences.

The investigation overall reported the following: The model for predicting response that combines TCR metrics with mutation burden needs to be validated in larger, independent patient cohorts.

The intended sense of this specimen's treatment or condition label: randomized to nivolumab then ipilimumab (arm A) or the reverse (arm B). None of the trial patients had been given prior DNA-damaging chemotherapy. A FACS Aria II flow cytometer was used to sort live CD3+CD8+ cells that were negative for CD19 and CD56 from thawed PBMCs. CheckMate 064, a randomized, open-label phase II trial of sequential checkpoint blockade, was the source of the samples, all of which came from patients with melanoma. Peripheral blood mononuclear cells were collected by leukapheresis, purified with Ficoll-Paque, and frozen in human serum with roughly 9.9% DMSO. Right after sorting, the blood CD3+CD8+ cells were verified to be >98% pure, and DNA extraction followed. About this clone: Its antigen is currently not known. Per-nucleotide qualities are absent, and no much larger clonotype sits a single base away.

The immunoSEQ Assay was used to immunosequence TCRbeta CDR3 regions from genomic DNA. Prior to high-throughput sequencing, genomic DNA was amplified by bias-controlled multiplex PCR. As for the authors' bioinformatics: To quantify the absolute abundance of each unique TCRbeta CDR3 region, the sequences were collapsed and filtered. Clonality, defined as 1 minus Pielou's evenness, was calculated using only productive rearrangements. A previously published method was used to identify clones whose frequencies were significantly greater in on-treatment samples than in baseline samples. TCRdb took over this immuneACCESS table, retaining in-frame rearrangements with V and J assigned. Such tables are incomplete; in checked studies, under half of the missing clones stem from an unresolved V gene, and the remainder is unexplained. The D gene and trimming were derived from the DNA, and the V and J assignments and clone size from that table. The sample table shows over 15,000 clones, and around three fifths are seen once. Jointly, the top ten make up roughly a sixth of the sample.

Taken from cysteine to phenylalanine, the CDR3 has 17 residues. Left in the record is the CDR3 DNA by itself, 51 bases read in frame from the first base. CDR1 and CDR2 were assigned from the germline V gene as LGHNA and YNFKEQ. Unmatched junction bases come to 7, with V trimmed by 0 bases and J by 5 bases. The material sequenced was CD8+ T cells sorted from blood (inferred from file names), taken from a patient given nivolumab and ipilimumab in sequence. The TCR was taken from a human donor with melanoma. The V and J segments used are TRBV4-2 and TRBJ2-2, with 9 bases matching TRBD2. The nucleotide sequence is TGTGCCAGCAGCCAAGAAACCCGACTAGCGGAAACCGGGGAGCTGTTTTTT. This is translated as CASSQETRLAETGELFF.